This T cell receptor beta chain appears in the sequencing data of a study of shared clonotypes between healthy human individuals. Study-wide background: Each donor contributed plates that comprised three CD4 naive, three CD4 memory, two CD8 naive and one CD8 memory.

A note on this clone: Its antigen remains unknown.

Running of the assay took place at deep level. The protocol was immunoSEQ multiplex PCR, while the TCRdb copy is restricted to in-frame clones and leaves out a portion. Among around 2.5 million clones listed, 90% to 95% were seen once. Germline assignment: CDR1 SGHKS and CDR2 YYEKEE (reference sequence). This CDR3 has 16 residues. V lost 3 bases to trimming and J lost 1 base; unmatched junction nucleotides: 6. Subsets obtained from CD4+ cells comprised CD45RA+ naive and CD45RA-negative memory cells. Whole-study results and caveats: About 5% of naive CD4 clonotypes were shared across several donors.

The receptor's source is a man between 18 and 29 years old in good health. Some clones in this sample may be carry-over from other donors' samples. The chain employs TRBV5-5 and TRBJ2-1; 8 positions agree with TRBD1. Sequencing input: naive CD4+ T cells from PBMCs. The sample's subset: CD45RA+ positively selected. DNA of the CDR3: TGTGCCAGCAGCTCGAGGGACAGGCCGTCCTACAATGAGCAGTTCTTC. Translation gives CASSSRDRPSYNEQFF.